This TCR beta chain is from a study of T cell responses to AZD1222 COVID-19 vaccine. This clone came up once. CDR1 is MNHNY, CDR2 SVGAGI, per germline (reference sequence). With V trimmed by 5 bases and J by 1 base, 12 bases remained unmatched. This CDR3 region has 18 residues. The table came from immunoSEQ multiplex PCR; TCRdb's copy has only in-frame clones and leaves some out. The sample consists of 100,000 to 150,000 clones, 86% of them appearing once. The chain combines TRBV6-6 with TRBJ1-5; TRBD1 matches at 9 bases. The source material was peripheral blood, sampled 28 days after the second AZD1222 dose. The TCR originated in an adult who received the AZD1222 COVID-19 vaccine. The chain's CDR3 is CASSPRTGGVGSNQPQHF. The DNA of the CDR3 is TGTGCCAGCAGTCCCCGAACAGGGGGCGTAGGGAGCAATCAGCCCCAGCATTTT.